Listed below are T cell receptor beta chains from one sample, sequenced in a study of blood T cell repertoires in COVID-19. Sequenced by immunoSEQ multiplex PCR; TCRdb stores in-frame clones only, minus some. The sample holds 380,000 or so clones, 70% to 90% seen once. The sample comprised peripheral blood. The receptors come from a woman in her fifties or sixties with COVID-19, enrolled during active disease. Both conserved end residues are part of each CDR3. D genes are given only for firm matches. Only part of the rows carry a size: once, few, many, or a class if the clone is expanded.

clone size: -; J gene: TRBJ1-1; V gene: TRBV27; D gene: TRBD1; CDR3 DNA: TGTGCCAGCAGTCTCGACAGGGATTGGAACACTGAAGCTTTCTTT; CDR3 protein: CASSLDRDWNTEAFF
clone size: -; J gene: TRBJ1-2; V gene: TRBV2; D gene: -; CDR3 DNA: TGTGCCAGCAGTGGCGGTCCGCAGTTACACTATGGCTACACCTTC; CDR3 protein: CASSGGPQLHYGYTF
clone size: -; J gene: TRBJ1-4; V gene: TRBV28; D gene: TRBD1; CDR3 DNA: TGTGCCAGCAACCGGGACAGGGGAGTTGAAAAACTGTTTTTT; CDR3 protein: CASNRDRGVEKLFF
clone size: few; J gene: TRBJ1-1; V gene: TRBV29-1; D gene: TRBD1; CDR3 DNA: TGCAGCGGTGACAGGGGGAAGGCCACTGAAGCTTTCTTT; CDR3 protein: CSGDRGKATEAFF
clone size: -; J gene: TRBJ2-5; V gene: TRBV10-3; D gene: -; CDR3 DNA: TGTGCCATCAGTGAGGGGTCTGGGCAGGGACAAGAGACCCAGTACTTC; CDR3 protein: CAISEGSGQGQETQYF
clone size: -; J gene: TRBJ2-3; V gene: TRBV2; D gene: TRBD2; CDR3 DNA: TGTGCCAGCAGTGCAACGGGTCTGGCGGGGGGCACAGATACGCAGTATTTT; CDR3 protein: CASSATGLAGGTDTQYF
clone size: -; J gene: TRBJ1-1; V gene: TRBV19; D gene: -; CDR3 DNA: TGTGCCAGTAGTATAAAATGGAGGGCCACTGAAGCTTTCTTT; CDR3 protein: CASSIKWRATEAFF
clone size: few; J gene: TRBJ2-7; V gene: TRBV6-6; D gene: TRBD1; CDR3 DNA: TGTGCCAGCAGTTACCCAACAGGGGGTCAAACCTACGAGCAGTACTTC; CDR3 protein: CASSYPTGGQTYEQYF
clone size: -; J gene: TRBJ1-1; V gene: TRBV11-2; D gene: -; CDR3 DNA: TGTGCCAGCAGGGGGGGGATTTTTCGTACCCTTCTGAACACTGAAGCTTTCTTT; CDR3 protein: CASRGGIFRTLLNTEAFF
clone size: -; J gene: TRBJ2-1; V gene: TRBV11-3; D gene: -; CDR3 DNA: TGTGCCAGCAGCTTAGCTAAATTCTCTATCTACAATGAGCAGTTCTTC; CDR3 protein: CASSLAKFSIYNEQFF
clone size: -; J gene: TRBJ2-4; V gene: TRBV27; D gene: TRBD2; CDR3 DNA: TGTGCCAGCAGTTTCCTAGCGGGGGAGGGCAAAAACATTCAGTACTTC; CDR3 protein: CASSFLAGEGKNIQYF
clone size: -; J gene: TRBJ2-1; V gene: TRBV24-1; D gene: -; CDR3 DNA: TGTGCCACCAGTGAGGATGACTCGGGCTACAATGAGCAGTTCTTC; CDR3 protein: CATSEDDSGYNEQFF
clone size: -; J gene: TRBJ2-2; V gene: TRBV3-1/TRBV3-2; D gene: TRBD1; CDR3 DNA: TGTGCCAGCAGCCCATTGACAGGGGGCAGCGGGGAGCTGTTTTTT; CDR3 protein: CASSPLTGGSGELFF
clone size: -; J gene: TRBJ2-3; V gene: TRBV2; D gene: -; CDR3 DNA: TGTGCCAGCAGTGAAAACGGGGGATCCCCGGATACGCAGTATTTT; CDR3 protein: CASSENGGSPDTQYF
clone size: -; J gene: TRBJ2-3; V gene: TRBV7-3; D gene: -; CDR3 DNA: TGTGCCAGCAGCTTAAGGGGGGGCACTAGCACAGATACGCAGTATTTT; CDR3 protein: CASSLRGGTSTDTQYF
clone size: once; J gene: TRBJ2-1; V gene: TRBV7-3; D gene: -; CDR3 DNA: TGTGCCAGCTCAGGGTCCCCTAACTACAATGAGCAGTTCTTC; CDR3 protein: CASSGSPNYNEQFF
clone size: -; J gene: TRBJ2-3; V gene: TRBV18; D gene: -; CDR3 DNA: TGTGCCAGCTCATCTAGCACAGATACGCAGTATTTT; CDR3 protein: CASSSSTDTQYF
clone size: once; J gene: TRBJ1-2; V gene: TRBV4-1; D gene: -; CDR3 DNA: TGCGCCAGCAGCCCCCCAGATTGGGGCGGCTACACCTTC; CDR3 protein: CASSPPDWGGYTF
clone size: -; J gene: TRBJ1-5; V gene: TRBV28; D gene: TRBD1; CDR3 DNA: TGTGCCAGCCCCCCGGACAGGTTCTATAGCAATCAGCCCCAGCATTTT; CDR3 protein: CASPPDRFYSNQPQHF
clone size: -; J gene: TRBJ2-1; V gene: TRBV5-4; D gene: TRBD2; CDR3 DNA: TGTGCCAGCAGATCCGAGCGGGGGGAGACCTACAATGAGCAGTTCTTC; CDR3 protein: CASRSERGETYNEQFF
clone size: -; J gene: TRBJ2-1; V gene: TRBV24-1; D gene: TRBD2; CDR3 DNA: TGTGCCACCAGTGATTCTAGCGGAAATAGTGAGCAGTTCTTC; CDR3 protein: CATSDSSGNSEQFF
clone size: -; J gene: TRBJ1-1; V gene: TRBV6-2/TRBV6-3; D gene: -; CDR3 DNA: TGTGCCAGCAGTTCGCGGGGGGGGGTTGGCACTGAAGCTTTCTTT; CDR3 protein: CASSSRGGVGTEAFF
clone size: -; J gene: TRBJ2-1; V gene: TRBV5-1; D gene: -; CDR3 DNA: TGCGCCAGCAGGGACATACTTAGCTCCTACAATGAGCAGTTCTTC; CDR3 protein: CASRDILSSYNEQFF
clone size: once; J gene: TRBJ2-5; V gene: TRBV11-2; D gene: -; CDR3 DNA: TGTGCCAGCAGCTTAGATCGAGAGACCCAGTACTTC; CDR3 protein: CASSLDRETQYF
clone size: -; J gene: TRBJ1-2; V gene: TRBV19; D gene: -; CDR3 DNA: TGTGCCAGTAGTACCTCCCTCTATGGCTACACCTTC; CDR3 protein: CASSTSLYGYTF
clone size: -; J gene: TRBJ2-7; V gene: TRBV7-3; D gene: -; CDR3 DNA: TGTGCCAGCACTCCCCCCTCCGAGCAGTACTTC; CDR3 protein: CASTPPSEQYF
clone size: -; J gene: TRBJ1-1; V gene: TRBV9; D gene: -; CDR3 DNA: TGTGCCAGCAGCGTTCGACCGGGGGGTGAAGCTTTCTTT; CDR3 protein: CASSVRPGGEAFF
clone size: -; J gene: TRBJ1-2; V gene: TRBV6-5; D gene: -; CDR3 DNA: TGTGCCAGCAACCACCTTTCCAGGGGAAGCTATGGCTACACCTTC; CDR3 protein: CASNHLSRGSYGYTF
clone size: once; J gene: TRBJ2-7; V gene: TRBV5-1; D gene: -; CDR3 DNA: TGCGCCAGCAGCTTGGAGGGCAGGGGTAGCTCCGAGCAGTACTTC; CDR3 protein: CASSLEGRGSSEQYF
clone size: -; J gene: TRBJ1-1; V gene: TRBV6-2/TRBV6-3; D gene: -; CDR3 DNA: TGTGCCAGCAGTTACACCAGGCAGAACACTGAAGCTTTCTTT; CDR3 protein: CASSYTRQNTEAFF
clone size: -; J gene: TRBJ2-5; V gene: TRBV7-9; D gene: -; CDR3 DNA: TGTGCCAGCAGCTCTCTTTCACGGGAGACCCAGTACTTC; CDR3 protein: CASSSLSRETQYF
clone size: few; J gene: TRBJ2-7; V gene: TRBV9; D gene: -; CDR3 DNA: TGTGCCAGCAGCCCCAACAGGGCCGAGCAGTACTTC; CDR3 protein: CASSPNRAEQYF
clone size: -; J gene: TRBJ2-3; V gene: TRBV5-1; D gene: TRBD1; CDR3 DNA: TGCGCCAGCAGCTTGGCCGACAGGGTGGGCACAGATACGCAGTATTTT; CDR3 protein: CASSLADRVGTDTQYF
clone size: -; J gene: TRBJ1-5; V gene: TRBV5-1; D gene: TRBD1; CDR3 DNA: TGCGCCAGCAGCCCGGGACAGGGGAGCAATCAGCCCCAGCATTTT; CDR3 protein: CASSPGQGSNQPQHF
clone size: -; J gene: TRBJ2-5; V gene: TRBV18; D gene: TRBD1; CDR3 DNA: TGTGCCAGCTCACGACGACAGGGAGAGACCCAGTACTTC; CDR3 protein: CASSRRQGETQYF
clone size: -; J gene: TRBJ2-3; V gene: TRBV9; D gene: -; CDR3 DNA: TGTGCCAGCAGCGCTTCGAGGGCAGATACGCAGTATTTT; CDR3 protein: CASSASRADTQYF
clone size: once; J gene: TRBJ1-4; V gene: TRBV9; D gene: -; CDR3 DNA: TGTGCCAGCAGCGTAGGGCCCGATATTAATGAAAAACTGTTTTTT; CDR3 protein: CASSVGPDINEKLFF
clone size: -; J gene: TRBJ2-7; V gene: TRBV11-1; D gene: TRBD1; CDR3 DNA: TGTGCCAGCAGCATGGACAGGGCAGGGTTCGAGTACTTC; CDR3 protein: CASSMDRAGFEYF
clone size: -; J gene: TRBJ2-7; V gene: TRBV18; D gene: TRBD1; CDR3 DNA: TGTGCCAGCTCACCGCCGGGACAGCCCTACGAGCAGTACTTC; CDR3 protein: CASSPPGQPYEQYF
clone size: once; J gene: TRBJ1-4; V gene: TRBV7-9; D gene: -; CDR3 DNA: TGTGCCAGCAGCTTTACAGGGAGTCTAGATGAAAAACTGTTTTTT; CDR3 protein: CASSFTGSLDEKLFF
clone size: -; J gene: TRBJ2-7; V gene: TRBV5-5; D gene: TRBD1; CDR3 DNA: TGTGCCAGCAGCCACACAGGGGAATTTTGGGAGCAGTACTTC; CDR3 protein: CASSHTGEFWEQYF
clone size: -; J gene: TRBJ2-3; V gene: TRBV6-5; D gene: -; CDR3 DNA: TGTGCCAGCAGATCTAGCACAGATACGCAGTATTTT; CDR3 protein: CASRSSTDTQYF
clone size: once; J gene: TRBJ2-3; V gene: TRBV24-1; D gene: TRBD1; CDR3 DNA: TGTGCCACCAGTGTAGGGGTGGGGACAGGGAAGACAGATACGCAGTATTTT; CDR3 protein: CATSVGVGTGKTDTQYF